This T cell receptor (beta chain) appears in the sequencing data of a study of T cell responses to AZD1222 COVID-19 vaccine. TCRdb's table, derived via immunoSEQ multiplex PCR, lists solely in-frame clones and lacks some. The sample yields over 150,000 clones, 86% seen once. The CDR3 spans 16 residues. Trimming took 2 bases from V and 7 from J, leaving 20 bases between them. The germline gives CDR1 MNHEY, CDR2 SMNVEV (reference sequence). This sequence joins TRBV27 and TRBJ2-5; a weak D match, TRBD2 (6 bases). This receptor was obtained from an adult in good health. This specimen consisted of peripheral blood, obtained on day 0 of MenACWY control vaccination. DNA of the CDR3: TGTGCCAGCAGTTTACGGCGGGACGGAACTCAGCGGACCCAGTACTTC. Residues: CASSLRRDGTQRTQYF.